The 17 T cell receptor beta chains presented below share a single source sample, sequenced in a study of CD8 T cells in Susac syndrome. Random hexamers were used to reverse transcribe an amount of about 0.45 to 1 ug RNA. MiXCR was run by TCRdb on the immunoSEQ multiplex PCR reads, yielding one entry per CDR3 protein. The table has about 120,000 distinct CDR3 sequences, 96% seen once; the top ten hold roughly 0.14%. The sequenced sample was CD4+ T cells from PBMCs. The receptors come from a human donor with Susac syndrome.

The CDR3 nucleotides are TGTGCCAGTAGTATGGGGCGGGGATGGAGCGGGAGTAGACCTGAGCAGTTCTTC. Protein: CASSMGRGWSGSRPEQFF. V usage is TRBV19 and J usage is TRBJ2-1; 8 bases fit TRBD2. Losses at the gene ends were 3 bases for V and 9 bases for J; bases not matched to a gene: 19. The CDR3 runs to 18 residues. CDR1 and CDR2 (germline): LNHDA, SQIVND (reference sequence).

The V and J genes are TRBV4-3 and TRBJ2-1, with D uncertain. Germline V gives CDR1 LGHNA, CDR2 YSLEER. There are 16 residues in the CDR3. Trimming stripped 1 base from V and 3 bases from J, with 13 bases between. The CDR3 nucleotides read TGCGCCAGCAGCCAAGGCCGGTTACGCGGCTACAATGAGCAGTTCTTC. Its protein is CASSQGRLRGYNEQFF.

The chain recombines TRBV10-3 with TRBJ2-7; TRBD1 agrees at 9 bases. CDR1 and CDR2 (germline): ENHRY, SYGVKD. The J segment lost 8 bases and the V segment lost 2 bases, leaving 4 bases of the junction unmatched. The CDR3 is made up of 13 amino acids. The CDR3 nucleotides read TGTGCCATCAGTGAGACGGACAGGGGAAAGCAGTACTTC. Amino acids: CAISETDRGKQYF.

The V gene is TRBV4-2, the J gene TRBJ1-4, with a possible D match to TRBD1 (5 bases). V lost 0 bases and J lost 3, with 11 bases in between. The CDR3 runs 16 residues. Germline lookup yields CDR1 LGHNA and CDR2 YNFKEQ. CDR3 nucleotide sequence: TGTGCCAGCAGCCAAGATCAGGGATTCTCTAATGAAAAACTGTTTTTT. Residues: CASSQDQGFSNEKLFF.

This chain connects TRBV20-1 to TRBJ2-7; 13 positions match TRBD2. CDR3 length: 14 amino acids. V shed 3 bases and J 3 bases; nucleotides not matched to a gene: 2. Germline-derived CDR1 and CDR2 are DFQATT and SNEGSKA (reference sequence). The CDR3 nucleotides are TGCAGTGCTAGGAGACTAGCGGGAGGCTACGAGCAGTACTTC. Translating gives CSARRLAGGYEQYF.

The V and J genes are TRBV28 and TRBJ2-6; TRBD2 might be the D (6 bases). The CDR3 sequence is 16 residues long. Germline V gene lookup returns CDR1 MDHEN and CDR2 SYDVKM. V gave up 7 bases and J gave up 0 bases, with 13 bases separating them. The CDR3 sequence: CASTGSTLSGANVLTF. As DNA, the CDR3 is TGTGCCAGCACCGGGAGTACCCTCTCTGGGGCCAACGTCCTGACTTTC.

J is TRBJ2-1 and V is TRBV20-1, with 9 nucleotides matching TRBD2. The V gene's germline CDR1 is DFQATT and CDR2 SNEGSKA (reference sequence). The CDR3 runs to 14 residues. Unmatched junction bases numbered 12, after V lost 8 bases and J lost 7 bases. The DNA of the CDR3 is TGCAGTCCCGTCATAGCGGGAGATGGGAATGAGCAGTTCTTC. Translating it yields CSPVIAGDGNEQFF.

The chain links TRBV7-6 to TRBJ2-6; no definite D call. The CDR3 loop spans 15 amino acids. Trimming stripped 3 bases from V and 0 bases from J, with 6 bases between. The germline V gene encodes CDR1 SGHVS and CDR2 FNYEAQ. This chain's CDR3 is CASSFDNSGANVLTF. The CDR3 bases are TGTGCCAGCAGCTTCGACAACTCTGGGGCCAACGTCCTGACTTTC.

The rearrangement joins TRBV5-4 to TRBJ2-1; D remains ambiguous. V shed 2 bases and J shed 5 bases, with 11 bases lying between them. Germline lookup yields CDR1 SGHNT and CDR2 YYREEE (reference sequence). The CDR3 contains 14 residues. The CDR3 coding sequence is TGTGCCAGCAGCTTTAGGGAAGTTAACAATGAGCAGTTCTTC. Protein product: CASSFREVNNEQFF.

In DNA, the CDR3 is TGCAGTGCTAGAGAGAGGCGCAGGGGCTTCCCCTACAATGAGCAGTTCTTC. It translates to CSARERRRGFPYNEQFF. This sequence joins TRBV20-1 and TRBJ2-1; perhaps TRBD1 as D (6 bases). CDR3 length: 17 residues. Germline V gene lookup returns CDR1 DFQATT and CDR2 SNEGSKA (reference sequence). The V gene lost 0 bases and the J gene lost 2 bases, with 17 bases spanning the gap.

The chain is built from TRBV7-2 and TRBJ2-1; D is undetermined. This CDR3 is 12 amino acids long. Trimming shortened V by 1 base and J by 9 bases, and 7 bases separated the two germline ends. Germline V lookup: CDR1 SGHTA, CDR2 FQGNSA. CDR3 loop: CASSLDWGEQFF. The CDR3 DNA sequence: TGTGCCAGCAGCTTAGACTGGGGTGAGCAGTTCTTC. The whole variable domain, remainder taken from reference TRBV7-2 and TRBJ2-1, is GAGVSQSPSNKVTEKGKDVELRCDPISGHTALYWYRQSLGQGLEFLIYFQGNSAPDKSGLPSDRFSAERTGGSVSTLTIQRTQQEDSAVYLCASSLDWGEQFFGPGTRLTVL.

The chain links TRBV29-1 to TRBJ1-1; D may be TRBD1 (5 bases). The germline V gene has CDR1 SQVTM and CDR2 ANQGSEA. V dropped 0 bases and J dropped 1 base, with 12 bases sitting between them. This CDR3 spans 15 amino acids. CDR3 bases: TGCAGCGTTGAAGATTGGGGACTTCAGAACACTGAAGCTTTCTTT. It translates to CSVEDWGLQNTEAFF.

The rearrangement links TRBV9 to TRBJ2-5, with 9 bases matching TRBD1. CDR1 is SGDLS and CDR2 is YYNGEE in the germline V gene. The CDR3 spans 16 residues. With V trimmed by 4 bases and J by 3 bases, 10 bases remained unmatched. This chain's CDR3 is CASSTRDRDKEETQYF. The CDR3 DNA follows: TGTGCCAGCAGCACCCGGGACAGGGATAAGGAAGAGACCCAGTACTTC.

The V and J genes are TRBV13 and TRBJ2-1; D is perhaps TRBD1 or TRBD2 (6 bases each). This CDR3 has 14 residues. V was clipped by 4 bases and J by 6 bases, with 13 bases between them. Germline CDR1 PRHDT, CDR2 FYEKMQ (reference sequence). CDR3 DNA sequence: TGTGCCAGCAGCTGGGGGGCAGCACCCAATGAGCAGTTCTTC. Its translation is CASSWGAAPNEQFF.

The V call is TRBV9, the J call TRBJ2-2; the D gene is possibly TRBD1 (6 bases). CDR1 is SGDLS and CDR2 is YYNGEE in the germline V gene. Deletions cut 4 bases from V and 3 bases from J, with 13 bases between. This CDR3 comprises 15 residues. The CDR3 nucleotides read TGTGCCAGCAGCCCACAGGGACCAGACACCGGGGAGCTGTTTTTT. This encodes CASSPQGPDTGELFF.

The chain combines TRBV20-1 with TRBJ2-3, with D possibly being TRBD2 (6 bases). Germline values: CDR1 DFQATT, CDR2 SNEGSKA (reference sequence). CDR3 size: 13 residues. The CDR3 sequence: CSPRGLHTDTQYF. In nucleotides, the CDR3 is TGCAGCCCAAGGGGACTTCACACAGATACGCAGTATTTT.

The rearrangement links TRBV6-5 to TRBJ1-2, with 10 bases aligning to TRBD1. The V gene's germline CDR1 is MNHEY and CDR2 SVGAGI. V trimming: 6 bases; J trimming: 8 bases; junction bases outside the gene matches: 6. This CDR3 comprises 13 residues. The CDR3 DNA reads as TGTGCCAGCAGGGGACAGGGGAAGGGCGGCTACACCTTC. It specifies CASRGQGKGGYTF.